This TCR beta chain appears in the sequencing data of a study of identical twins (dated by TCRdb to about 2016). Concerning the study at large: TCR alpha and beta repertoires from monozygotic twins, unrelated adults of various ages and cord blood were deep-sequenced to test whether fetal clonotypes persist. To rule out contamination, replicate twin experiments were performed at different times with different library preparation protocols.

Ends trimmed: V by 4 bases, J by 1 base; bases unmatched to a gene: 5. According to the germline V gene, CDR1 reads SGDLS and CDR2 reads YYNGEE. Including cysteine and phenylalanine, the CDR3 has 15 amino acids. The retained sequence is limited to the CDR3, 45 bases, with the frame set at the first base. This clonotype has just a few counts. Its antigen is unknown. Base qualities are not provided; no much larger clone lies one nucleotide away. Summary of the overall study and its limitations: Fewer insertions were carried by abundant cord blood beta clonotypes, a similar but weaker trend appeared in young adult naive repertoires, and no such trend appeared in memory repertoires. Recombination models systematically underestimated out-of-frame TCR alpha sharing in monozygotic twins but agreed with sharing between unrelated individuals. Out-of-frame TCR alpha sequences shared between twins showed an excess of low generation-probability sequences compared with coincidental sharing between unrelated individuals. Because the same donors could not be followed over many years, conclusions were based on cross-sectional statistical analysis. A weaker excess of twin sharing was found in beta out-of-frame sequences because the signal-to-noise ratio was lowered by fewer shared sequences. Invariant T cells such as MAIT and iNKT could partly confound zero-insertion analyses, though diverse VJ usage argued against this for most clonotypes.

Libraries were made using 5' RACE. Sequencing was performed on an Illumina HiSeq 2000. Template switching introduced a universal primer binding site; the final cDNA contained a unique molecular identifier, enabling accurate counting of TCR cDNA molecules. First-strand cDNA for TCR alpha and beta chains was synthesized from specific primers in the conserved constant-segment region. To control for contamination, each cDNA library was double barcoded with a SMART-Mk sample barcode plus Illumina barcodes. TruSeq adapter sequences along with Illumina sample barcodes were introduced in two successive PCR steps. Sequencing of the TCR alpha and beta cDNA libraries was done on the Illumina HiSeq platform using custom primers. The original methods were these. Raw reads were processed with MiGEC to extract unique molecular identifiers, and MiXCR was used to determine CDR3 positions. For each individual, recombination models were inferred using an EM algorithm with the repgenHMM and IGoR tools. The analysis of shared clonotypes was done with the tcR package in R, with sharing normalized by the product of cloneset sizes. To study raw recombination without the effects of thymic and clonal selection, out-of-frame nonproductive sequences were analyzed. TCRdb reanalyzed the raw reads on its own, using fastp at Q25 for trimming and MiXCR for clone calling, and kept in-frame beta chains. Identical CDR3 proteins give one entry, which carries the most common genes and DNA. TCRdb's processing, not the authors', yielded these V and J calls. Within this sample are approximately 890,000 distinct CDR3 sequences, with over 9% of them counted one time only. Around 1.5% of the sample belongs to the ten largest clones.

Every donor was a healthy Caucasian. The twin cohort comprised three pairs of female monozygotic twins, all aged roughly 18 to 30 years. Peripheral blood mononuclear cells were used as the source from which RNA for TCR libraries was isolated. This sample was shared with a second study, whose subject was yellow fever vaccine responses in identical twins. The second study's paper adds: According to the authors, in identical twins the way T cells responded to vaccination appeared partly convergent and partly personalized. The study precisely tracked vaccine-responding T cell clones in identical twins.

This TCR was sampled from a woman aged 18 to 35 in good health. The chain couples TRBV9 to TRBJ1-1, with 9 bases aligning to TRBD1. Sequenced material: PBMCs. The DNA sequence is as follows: TGTGCCAGCAGCCCGTGGGACAGGGAGAACACTGAAGCTTTCTTT. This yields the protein CASSPWDRENTEAFF.